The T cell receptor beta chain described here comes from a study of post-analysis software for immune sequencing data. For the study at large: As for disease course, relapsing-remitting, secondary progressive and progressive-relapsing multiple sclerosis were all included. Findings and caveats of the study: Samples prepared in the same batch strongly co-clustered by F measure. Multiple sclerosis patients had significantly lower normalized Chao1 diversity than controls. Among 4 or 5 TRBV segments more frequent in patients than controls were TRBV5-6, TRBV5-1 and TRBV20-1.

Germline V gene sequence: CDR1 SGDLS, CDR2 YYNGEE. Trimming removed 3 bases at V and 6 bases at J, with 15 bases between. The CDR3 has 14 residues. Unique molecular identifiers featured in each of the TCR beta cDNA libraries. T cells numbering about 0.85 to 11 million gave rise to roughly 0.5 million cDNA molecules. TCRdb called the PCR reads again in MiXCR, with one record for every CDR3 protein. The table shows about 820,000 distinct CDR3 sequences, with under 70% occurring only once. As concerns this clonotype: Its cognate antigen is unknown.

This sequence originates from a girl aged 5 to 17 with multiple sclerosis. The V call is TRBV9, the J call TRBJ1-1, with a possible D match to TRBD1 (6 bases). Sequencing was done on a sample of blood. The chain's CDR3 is CASSANRDQAEAFF. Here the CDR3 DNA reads TGTGCCAGCAGCGCCAACAGGGACCAGGCTGAAGCTTTCTTT.